This entry lists 16 T cell receptor beta chains sequenced from one sample in a study of blood T cells in healthy people across ages. With a J-beta primer mix and a sample-barcoded 5' primer, a second PCR ran roughly 6 to 11 cycles. TCRdb recomputed calls from the 5' RACE reads with MiXCR, one row per CDR3 protein. The sample yields around 1,100,000 distinct CDR3 sequences, around two fifths seen once. Sequenced input: blood. The source is a man aged 18 to 30 in good health.

In nucleotides, the CDR3 is TGCAGCGTTGACGACACGAATAAGGGTGGCTACACCTTC. Encoded protein: CSVDDTNKGGYTF. V gene TRBV29-1 combines with J gene TRBJ1-2; D is uncertain. V was shortened by 3 bases and J by 7 bases, with 15 bases between the two germline ends. The CDR3 sequence is 13 residues long. Germline CDR1 SQVTM, CDR2 ANQGSEA.

To note about this clonotype: A much larger clone lies a single base off, so this may be a read error. The chain uses TRBV28 and TRBJ2-1, with D tentatively TRBD1 or TRBD2 (5 bases each). The V gene's germline CDR1 is MDHEN and CDR2 SYDVKM. The CDR3 is 15 amino acids. The CDR3: CASRTGTSSYNVQFF. CDR3 DNA: TGTGCCAGCAGGACCGGGACGAGCTCCTACAATGTGCAGTTCTTC.

This chain uses TRBV12-3 or TRBV12-4 with TRBJ2-5; 7 nucleotides align to TRBD1. With V trimmed by 4 bases and J by 2 bases, 7 bases remained unmatched. The CDR3 length is 15 residues. CDR3 in amino acids: CASSSRGRHQETQYF. In DNA form, the CDR3 reads TGTGCCAGCAGTTCGAGGGGGCGGCATCAAGAGACCCAGTACTTC.

This clonotype was counted only a few times. J is TRBJ2-1 and V is TRBV20-1; 10 positions agree with TRBD1. CDR1 is DFQATT and CDR2 is SNEGSKA in the germline V gene (reference sequence). The CDR3 sequence is 14 residues long. J lost 4 bases, V lost 5 bases, and 5 bases had no gene match. CDR3: CSAPTGGLYNEQFF. DNA of the CDR3: TGCAGTGCTCCGACAGGGGGCCTTTACAATGAGCAGTTCTTC.

The CDR3 DNA sequence: TGTGCCAGCAGATCAAAAACAGGATACACCGGGGAGCTGTTTTTT. This codes for CASRSKTGYTGELFF. V and J are TRBV28 and TRBJ2-2; a weak D match, TRBD1 (5 bases). Trimming shortened V by 6 bases and J by 3 bases, and 14 bases separated the two germline ends. Germline-derived CDR1 and CDR2 are MDHEN and SYDVKM. This CDR3 region has 15 residues.

On this clonotype: A junction boundary mismatches the germline segment, possibly from a read error. The V gene is TRBV7-2, the J gene TRBJ1-5; TRBD1 is a possible D gene (5 bases). CDR1 SGHTA and CDR2 FQGNSA come from the germline V gene. This CDR3 region has 14 residues. This chain's CDR3 is CASGLLSRDQPQHF. In DNA, the CDR3 is TGTGCCAGCGGCTTACTTTCTCGGGACCAGCCCCAGCATTTT.

This chain joins TRBV12-3 or TRBV12-4 and TRBJ2-1; TRBD2 aligns across 8 bases. This CDR3 is built from 16 residues. The V segment lost 2 bases and the J segment 7 bases; nucleotides outside the gene matches: 10. The DNA of the CDR3 is TGTGCCAGCAGTTTAAGGAGGGCTAGCGGGCCGAATGAGCAGTTCTTC. Translation: CASSLRRASGPNEQFF.

This clonotype was detected only a few times. V is TRBV6-5 and J is TRBJ2-1, with 12 positions matching TRBD1. The CDR3 loop spans 14 amino acids. Germline V gene sequence: CDR1 MNHEY, CDR2 SVGAGI. The J segment lost 8 bases and the V segment lost 7 bases, leaving 6 bases of the junction unmatched. CDR3 sequence (DNA): TGTGCCAGCATGGGGGGACAGGGGGCCTATGAGCAGTTCTTC. Translation: CASMGGQGAYEQFF.

The chain uses TRBV6-5 and TRBJ2-1; TRBD1 agrees at 7 bases. Germline lookup yields CDR1 MNHEY and CDR2 SVGAGI. CDR3 length: 13 residues. V dropped 6 bases and J dropped 9; count of bases not matched to a gene: 8. The CDR3 nucleotides are TGTGCCAGCAGCCCAGACAGGGCGGGTGAGCAGTTCTTC. It encodes CASSPDRAGEQFF.

This clonotype was recorded once. This chain links TRBV7-2 with TRBJ2-3; 13 bases align to TRBD2. The trim removed 2 bases at V and 5 bases at J, leaving 4 bases unmatched. This CDR3 spans 16 amino acids. Germline CDR1 SGHTA, CDR2 FQGNSA. For the CDR3, the DNA is TGTGCCAGCAGCTTATTCACTAGCGGGGGGGGAGATACGCAGTATTTT. This gives the protein CASSLFTSGGGDTQYF.

The chain is built from TRBV20-1 and TRBJ1-4; D possibly corresponds to TRBD1 (6 bases). V lost 8 bases, J lost 0 bases, and 10 bases lay in between. The CDR3 length is 13 residues. CDR1 DFQATT and CDR2 SNEGSKA come from the germline V gene (reference sequence). The CDR3 DNA is TGCAGTCCAGGACAGACAACTAATGAAAAACTGTTTTTT. Encoded protein: CSPGQTTNEKLFF.

The chain is built from TRBV5-1 and TRBJ2-7; D unresolved. Gene TRBJ2-5 matches the end of the DNA better, so the J call may be wrong. CDR1 is SGHRS and CDR2 is YFSETQ in the germline V gene. The CDR3 has 15 amino acids. CDR3 residues: CASSPPGGWQETQYF. The DNA of the CDR3 is TGCGCCAGCAGCCCGCCAGGCGGATGGCAAGAGACCCAGTACTTC.

This chain uses TRBV2 with TRBJ1-6, with 9 bases lining up with TRBD1. The V and J ends lost 0 bases and 7 bases, in that order; junction bases with no gene match: 1. This CDR3 region has 15 residues. Germline V gene lookup returns CDR1 SNHLY and CDR2 FYNNEI. This CDR3 is CASSEAGTGNSPLHF. Here the CDR3 DNA reads TGTGCCAGCAGTGAAGCAGGGACAGGGAATTCACCCCTCCACTTT.

V gene TRBV20-1 combines with J gene TRBJ2-2; 9 positions match TRBD2. The CDR3 contains 16 residues. The germline V gene encodes CDR1 DFQATT and CDR2 SNEGSKA (reference sequence). The junction had 6 bases not matched to a gene; V was cut back by 0 bases and J by 4 bases. CDR3 bases: TGCAGTGCTAGAGAGATCCTAGCGGGGTGCACCGGGGAGCTGTTTTTT. Translated, it gives CSAREILAGCTGELFF.

V usage is TRBV5-4 and J usage is TRBJ1-2; the D gene is possibly TRBD1 (5 bases). Germline lookup yields CDR1 SGHNT and CDR2 YYREEE (reference sequence). The CDR3 has 14 amino acids. V was clipped by 4 bases and J by 2 bases, with 12 bases between them. DNA for the CDR3: TGTGCCAGCAGCATGAATGGGGGGAACTATGGCTACACCTTC. Translation: CASSMNGGNYGYTF.

The chain combines TRBV21-1 with TRBJ2-5; whether TRBD2, the table's D call, matches the DNA was not checked. TRBV21-1 is given as a pseudogene. The CDR3 runs to 18 residues. CDR3 protein: CASSRSPLGPIIAYVQYF. For the CDR3, the DNA is TGTGCCAGCAGCCGATCCCCTCTAGGACCGATAATAGCCTACGTGCAGTACTTC.